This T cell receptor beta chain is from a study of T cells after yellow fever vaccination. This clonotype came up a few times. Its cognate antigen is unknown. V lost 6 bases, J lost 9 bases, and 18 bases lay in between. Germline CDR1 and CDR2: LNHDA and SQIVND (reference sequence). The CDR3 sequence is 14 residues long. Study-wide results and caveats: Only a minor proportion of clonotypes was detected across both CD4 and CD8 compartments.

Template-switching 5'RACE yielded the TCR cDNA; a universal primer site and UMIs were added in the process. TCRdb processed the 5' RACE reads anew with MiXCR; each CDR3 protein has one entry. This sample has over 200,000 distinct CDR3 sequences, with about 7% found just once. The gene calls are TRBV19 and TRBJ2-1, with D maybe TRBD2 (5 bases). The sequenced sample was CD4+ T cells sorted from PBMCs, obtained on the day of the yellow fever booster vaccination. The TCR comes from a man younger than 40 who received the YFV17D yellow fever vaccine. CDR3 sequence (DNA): TGTGCCAGTAGGCATATAGGGAGTTATAGTGAGCAGTTCTTC. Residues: CASRHIGSYSEQFF.